One T cell receptor beta chain is described in this entry. The Seattle patients joined while their infection was active and were tracked longitudinally afterward. The sample is drawn from a study of blood T cell repertoires in COVID-19. Produced via immunoSEQ multiplex PCR; TCRdb's table is partial and in-frame only. The sample has approximately 300,000 clones, 80% to 90% seen once. The TCR originated in a woman in her 50s with COVID-19, enrolled during active disease. Sequencing was carried out using peripheral blood.

The CDR3 spells CSGISGTGRLGEQYF. The DNA for the CDR3 is TGCAGCGGAATATCCGGGACTGGACGTTTAGGAGAGCAGTACTTC. The rearrangement joins TRBV29-1 to TRBJ2-7, with a tentative D call TRBD2 (6 bases). CDR1 is SQVTM and CDR2 is ANQGSEA in the germline V gene. CDR3 length: 15 amino acids. Deletions cut 7 bases from V and 7 bases from J, with 26 bases between.